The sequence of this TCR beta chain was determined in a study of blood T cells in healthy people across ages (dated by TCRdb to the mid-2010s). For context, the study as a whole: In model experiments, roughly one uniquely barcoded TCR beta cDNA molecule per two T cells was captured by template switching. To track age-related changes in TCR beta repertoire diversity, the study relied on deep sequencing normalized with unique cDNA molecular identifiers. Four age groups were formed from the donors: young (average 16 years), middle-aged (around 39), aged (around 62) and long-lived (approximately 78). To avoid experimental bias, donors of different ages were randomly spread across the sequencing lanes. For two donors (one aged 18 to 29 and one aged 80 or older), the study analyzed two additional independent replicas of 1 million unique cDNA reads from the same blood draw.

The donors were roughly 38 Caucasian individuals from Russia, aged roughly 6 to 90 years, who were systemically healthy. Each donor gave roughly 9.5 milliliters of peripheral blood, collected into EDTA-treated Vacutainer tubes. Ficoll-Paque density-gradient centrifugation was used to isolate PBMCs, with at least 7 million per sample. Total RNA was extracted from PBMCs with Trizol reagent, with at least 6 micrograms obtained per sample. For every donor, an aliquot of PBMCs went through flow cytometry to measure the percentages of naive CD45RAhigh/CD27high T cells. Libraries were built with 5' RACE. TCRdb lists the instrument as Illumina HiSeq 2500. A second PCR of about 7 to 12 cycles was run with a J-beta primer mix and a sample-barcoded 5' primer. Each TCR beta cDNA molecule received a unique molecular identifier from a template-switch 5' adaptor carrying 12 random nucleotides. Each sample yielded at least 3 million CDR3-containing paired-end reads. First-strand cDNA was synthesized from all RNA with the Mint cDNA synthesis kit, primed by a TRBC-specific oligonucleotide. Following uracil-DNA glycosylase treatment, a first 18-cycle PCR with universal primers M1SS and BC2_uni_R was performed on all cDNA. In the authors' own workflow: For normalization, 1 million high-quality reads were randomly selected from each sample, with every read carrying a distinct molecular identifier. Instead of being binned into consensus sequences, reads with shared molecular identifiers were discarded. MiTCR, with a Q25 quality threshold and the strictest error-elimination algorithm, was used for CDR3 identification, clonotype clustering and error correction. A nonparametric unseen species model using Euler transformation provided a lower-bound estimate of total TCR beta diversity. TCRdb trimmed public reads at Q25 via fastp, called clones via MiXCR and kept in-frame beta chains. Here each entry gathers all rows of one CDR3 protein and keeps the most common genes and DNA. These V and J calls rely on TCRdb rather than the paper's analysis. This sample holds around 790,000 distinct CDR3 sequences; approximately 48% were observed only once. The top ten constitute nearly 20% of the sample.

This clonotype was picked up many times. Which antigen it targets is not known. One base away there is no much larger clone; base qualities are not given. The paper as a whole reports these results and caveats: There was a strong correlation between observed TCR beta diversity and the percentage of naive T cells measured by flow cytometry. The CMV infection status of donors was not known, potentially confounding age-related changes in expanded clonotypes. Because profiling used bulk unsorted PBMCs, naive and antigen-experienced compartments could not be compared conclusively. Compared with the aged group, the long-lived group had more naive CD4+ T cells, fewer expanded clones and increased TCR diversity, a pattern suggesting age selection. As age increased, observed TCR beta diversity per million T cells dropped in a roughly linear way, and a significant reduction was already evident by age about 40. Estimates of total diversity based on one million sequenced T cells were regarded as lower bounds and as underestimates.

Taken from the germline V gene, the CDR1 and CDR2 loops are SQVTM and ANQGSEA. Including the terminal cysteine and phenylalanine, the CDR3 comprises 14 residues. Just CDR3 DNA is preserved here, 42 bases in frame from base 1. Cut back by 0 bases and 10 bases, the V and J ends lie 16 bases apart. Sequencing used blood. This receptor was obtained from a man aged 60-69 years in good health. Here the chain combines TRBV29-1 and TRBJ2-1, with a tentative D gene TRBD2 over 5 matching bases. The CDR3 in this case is CSVEDLQITGEQFF. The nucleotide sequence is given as TGCAGCGTTGAAGATCTTCAGATAACGGGGGAGCAGTTCTTC.